This T cell receptor (beta chain) was sequenced during a study of T cells in Graves' hyperthyroidism and ophthalmopathy. Study-level points and caveats: In blood, most of the thyroid clonotypes expanded above 0.001 were also present. With a median lead of about six months before onset, the model predicted ophthalmopathy.

The authors deemed Graves' hyperthyroidism stable absent ophthalmopathy progression within 18 months. Patients showing uncontrolled infection, other autoimmune disease, pregnancy or lactation were ineligible. This CDR3 is built from 14 residues. The V end was cut by 3 bases, the J end by 3 bases, with 12 bases between. Germline V CDR1 and CDR2: SGHRS, YFSETQ. As regards this clonotype: The antigen is undetermined. A clone one base away is much larger, so this may be a read error.

TCR beta CDR3 region amplification was performed from RNA transcripts. The HTBI primer set was used in a first-round RT-PCR of the TCR CDR3. TCRdb independently ran MiXCR on the multiplex PCR reads; one entry per CDR3 protein. The table lists almost 600,000 distinct CDR3 sequences, roughly 50% of them singletons. The chain employs TRBV5-1 and TRBJ1-1; D ambiguous. Material: peripheral blood or thyroid tissue (not recorded which). The sequence was obtained from a woman aged 18-35 years with Graves' hyperthyroidism. The CDR3 spells CASSSEGMDTEAFF. For the CDR3, the DNA is TGCGCCAGCAGCTCCGAAGGTATGGACACTGAAGCTTTCTTT.